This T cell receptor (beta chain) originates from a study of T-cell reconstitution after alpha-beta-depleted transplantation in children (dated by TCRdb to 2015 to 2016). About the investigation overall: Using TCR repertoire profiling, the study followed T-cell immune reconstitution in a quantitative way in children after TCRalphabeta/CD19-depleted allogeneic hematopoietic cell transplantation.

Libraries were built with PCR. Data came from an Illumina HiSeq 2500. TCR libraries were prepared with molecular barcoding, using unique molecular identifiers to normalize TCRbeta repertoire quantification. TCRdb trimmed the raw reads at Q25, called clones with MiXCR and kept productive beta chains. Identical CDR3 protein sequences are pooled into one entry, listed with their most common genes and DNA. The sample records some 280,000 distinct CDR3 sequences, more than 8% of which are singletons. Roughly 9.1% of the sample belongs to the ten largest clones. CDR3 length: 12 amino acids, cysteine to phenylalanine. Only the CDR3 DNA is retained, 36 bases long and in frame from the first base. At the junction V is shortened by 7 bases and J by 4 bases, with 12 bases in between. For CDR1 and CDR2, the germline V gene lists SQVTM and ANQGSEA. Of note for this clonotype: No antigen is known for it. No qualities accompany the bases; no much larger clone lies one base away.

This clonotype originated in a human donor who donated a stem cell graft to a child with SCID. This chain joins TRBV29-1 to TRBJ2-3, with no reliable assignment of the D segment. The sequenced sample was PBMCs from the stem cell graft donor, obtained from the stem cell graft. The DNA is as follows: TGCAGCGCCCGGTGGCGACCAGATACGCAGTATTTT. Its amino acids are CSARWRPDTQYF.